The 19 T cell receptor beta chains presented below share a single source sample, sequenced in a study of identical twins. TCRdb re-analysed the 5' RACE reads in MiXCR, keeping a single row per CDR3 protein. The sample has approximately 890,000 distinct CDR3 sequences; roughly 12% are singletons. These data also formed part of another study, on yellow fever vaccine responses in identical twins.

The sample comprised PBMCs. The receptors derive from a young woman in good health.

The V call is TRBV2, the J call TRBJ1-6; D is perhaps TRBD1 (5 bases). V lost 4 bases and J 9 bases, leaving 16 bases between the germline ends. The CDR3 sequence is 15 residues long. Germline V lookup: CDR1 SNHLY, CDR2 FYNNEI. The CDR3 DNA reads TGTGCCAGCAGTGGGGGGACGGAAAGGCGTTCACCCCTCCACTTT. Amino acids: CASSGGTERRSPLHF. Drawing the rest from reference TRBV2 and TRBJ1-6, the complete variable domain is EPEVTQTPSHQVTQMGQEVILRCVPISNHLYFYWYRQILGQKVEFLVSFYNNEISEKSEIFDDQFSVERPDGSNFTLKIRSTKLEDSAMYFCASSGGTERRSPLHFGNGTRLTVT.

This clonotype was counted many times. The J gene is TRBJ2-3, the V gene TRBV12-3 or TRBV12-4, with 8 nucleotides matching TRBD1. The CDR3 length is 15 residues. Losses at the gene ends were 6 bases for V and 5 bases for J; bases not matched to a gene: 10. CDR3 DNA sequence: TGTGCCAGCAGGCCCGGGACAGGCTTTAAAGATACGCAGTATTTT. This codes for CASRPGTGFKDTQYF.

This rearrangement joins TRBV28 to TRBJ2-7, with 12 bases lining up with TRBD2. With 6 bases clipped from V and 4 bases from J, the junction kept 7 bases outside the gene matches. Germline V CDR1 and CDR2: MDHEN, SYDVKM. There are 15 residues in the CDR3. The CDR3, as DNA: TGTGCCAGCAGCAAGACTAGCGGGAGAAGGTACGAGCAGTACTTC. The encoded protein is CASSKTSGRRYEQYF. The variable domain in full, completed from reference TRBV28 and TRBJ2-7, reads DVKVTQSSRYLVKRTGEKVFLECVQDMDHENMFWYRQDPGLGLRLIYFSYDVKMKEKGDIPEGYSVSREKKERFSLILESASTNQTSMYLCASSKTSGRRYEQYFGPGTRLTVT.

The chain combines TRBV5-1 with TRBJ2-5; no clear D gene. The CDR3 extends over 13 amino acids. V was cut by 4 bases and J by 2 bases, with 9 bases left in between. CDR1 and CDR2 from the germline V gene are SGHRS and YFSETQ. This CDR3 reads CASSPSQQETQYF. CDR3 nucleotide sequence: TGCGCCAGCAGCCCCTCACAGCAAGAGACCCAGTACTTC.

This clonotype was picked up a small number of times. This rearrangement joins TRBV7-3 to TRBJ2-7; 7 bases match TRBD1. Germline V gene data show CDR1 as SGHTA and CDR2 as FQGTGA. The length of the CDR3 is 15 residues. Unmatched junction bases numbered 7, after V lost 5 bases and J lost 0 bases. The CDR3 bases are TGTGCCAGCAGCCCAGGGACAGCTAACTCCTACGAGCAGTACTTC. Its translation is CASSPGTANSYEQYF.

This clonotype appeared a few times. The chain recombines TRBV6-6 with TRBJ1-2; D call uncertain. Germline CDR1 MNHNY, CDR2 SVGAGI (reference sequence). Deletions cut 8 bases from V and 0 bases from J, with 10 bases between. CDR3 size: 13 residues. CDR3 sequence reads: CASASLSNYGYTF. The CDR3 coding sequence is TGTGCCAGCGCCTCCCTATCTAACTATGGCTACACCTTC.

The DNA of the CDR3 is TGTGCCAGCAGTCCCGCCCCCGGTTTGGCCGGGGAGTTCTTC. It translates to CASSPAPGLAGEFF. The chain recombines TRBV28 with TRBJ2-1; D may be TRBD2 (5 bases). In germline, CDR1 is MDHEN, CDR2 SYDVKM. Trimming pared 5 bases from V and 14 bases from J, leaving 22 bases between. The CDR3 loop spans 14 amino acids.

The rearrangement links TRBV5-1 to TRBJ2-5; D may be TRBD1 (5 bases). Looked up from germline, CDR1 is SGHRS and CDR2 is YFSETQ. The CDR3 runs to 15 residues. V was cut by 4 bases and J by 3 bases, with 16 bases left in between. CDR3 in amino acids: CASSLTGLLKETQYF. CDR3 nucleotides: TGCGCCAGCAGCCTTACAGGATTACTCAAAGAGACCCAGTACTTC.

The sample holds a few counts of this clonotype. The chain is built from TRBV20-1 and TRBJ2-5; D gene unclear. V lost 0 bases and J lost 7, with 21 bases in between. Per the germline V gene, CDR1 is DFQATT and CDR2 is SNEGSKA (reference sequence). The CDR3 contains 16 residues. This CDR3 reads CSARERSAASLGTQYF. CDR3 DNA: TGCAGTGCTAGAGAACGGTCCGCCGCCAGCCTTGGGACCCAGTACTTC.

J is TRBJ2-2 and V is TRBV11-2; 8 bases are a match to TRBD1. This CDR3 has 18 amino acids. The V and J ends lost 7 bases and 1 base, in that order; junction bases with no gene match: 14. The germline CDR1 and CDR2 sequences are SGHAT and FQNNGV. For the CDR3, the DNA is TGTGCCAGCAAGCTTAGTCTCCGGGGGACAGGGAACACCGGGGAGCTGTTTTTT. Protein product: CASKLSLRGTGNTGELFF.

This chain joins TRBV5-1 and TRBJ2-3; possibly TRBD1 for D (5 bases). In germline, CDR1 is SGHRS, CDR2 YFSETQ. The CDR3 loop spans 12 amino acids. V was trimmed by 0 bases and J by 10 bases, leaving 9 bases between them. The CDR3 is CASSLETASQYF. In nucleotides, the CDR3 is TGCGCCAGCAGCTTGGAGACAGCCTCGCAGTATTTT.

This clonotype showed up just a few times. The chain carries TRBV20-1 and TRBJ2-7; D uncertain. Germline CDR1 DFQATT, CDR2 SNEGSKA (reference sequence). CDR3 length equals 11 residues. V lost 4 bases and J lost 4, with 8 bases in between. The CDR3 DNA reads TGCAGTGCTAAGGTGGCGTACGAGCAGTACTTC. Its protein is CSAKVAYEQYF.

The J gene is TRBJ1-1, the V gene TRBV29-1; D may be TRBD1 (5 bases). The CDR3 spans 13 residues. From germline, CDR1 is SQVTM and CDR2 ANQGSEA. V lost 6 bases and J 6 bases, leaving 17 bases between the germline ends. In nucleotides, the CDR3 is TGCAGCGTGAACGGCGGGGGAGTGGCTGAAGCTTTCTTT. Its protein is CSVNGGGVAEAFF.

This clonotype was recorded many times. This rearrangement joins TRBV5-1 to TRBJ2-7; TRBD2 matches 9 bases. The ends lost 0 bases at V and 0 bases at J; junction bases unmatched: 4. CDR3 length equals 16 residues. Germline values: CDR1 SGHRS, CDR2 YFSETQ. CDR3 DNA sequence: TGCGCCAGCAGCTTGGGTGTTAGCGGGGGCTCCTACGAGCAGTACTTC. This encodes CASSLGVSGGSYEQYF.

This clonotype was observed a handful of times. The CDR3 coding sequence is TGCGCCAGCAGCCAACTAGGGGACACAGATACGCAGTATTTT. It codes for CASSQLGDTDTQYF. The rearrangement uses TRBV4-1 and TRBJ2-3, with TRBD1 as a possible D gene (5 bases). Germline V gives CDR1 MGHRA, CDR2 YSYEKL. With 2 bases removed from V and 2 bases from J, the gap between germline ends came to 8 bases. The CDR3 runs to 14 residues.

The table lists this clonotype with a few counts. The chain is built from TRBV28 and TRBJ2-1; D is possibly TRBD1 (5 bases). V was pared by 5 bases and J by 6 bases, with 17 bases between. This CDR3 region has 15 residues. CDR1 is MDHEN and CDR2 is SYDVKM in the germline V gene. CDR3 sequence: CASSLPQRGGNEQFF. CDR3 bases: TGTGCCAGCAGTCTACCCCAAAGGGGTGGCAATGAGCAGTTCTTC. Combining the CDR3 with reference TRBV28 and TRBJ2-1 gives the whole variable domain DVKVTQSSRYLVKRTGEKVFLECVQDMDHENMFWYRQDPGLGLRLIYFSYDVKMKEKGDIPEGYSVSREKKERFSLILESASTNQTSMYLCASSLPQRGGNEQFFGPGTRLTVL.

The chain is built from TRBV6-5 and TRBJ2-7; 8 bases fit TRBD1. The ends lost 2 bases at V and 2 bases at J; junction bases unmatched: 2. The CDR3 consists of 14 residues. Per the germline V gene, CDR1 is MNHEY and CDR2 is SVGAGI. This CDR3 reads CASSYGQGPYEQYF. The CDR3 coding sequence is TGTGCCAGCAGTTACGGACAGGGCCCCTACGAGCAGTACTTC.

The chain employs TRBV9 and TRBJ2-7; 10 bases agree with TRBD2. Trimming removed 3 bases from V and 3 bases from J; junction bases left unmatched: 6. The CDR3 contains 15 residues. Germline CDR1 SGDLS, CDR2 YYNGEE. The chain's CDR3 is CASSASGLAIYEQYF. The CDR3, as DNA: TGTGCCAGCAGCGCGTCGGGACTAGCGATCTACGAGCAGTACTTC.

The chain employs TRBV7-2 and TRBJ1-2; D uncertain. The germline V gene encodes CDR1 SGHTA and CDR2 FQGNSA. Trimming took off 1 base at V and 5 bases at J, with 11 bases between the two ends. This CDR3 is 14 amino acids long. The CDR3 DNA sequence: TGTGCCAGCAGCTTAGTCCTCAGAGAGTATGGCTACACCTTC. Protein product: CASSLVLREYGYTF. Based on the CDR3 plus reference TRBV7-2 and TRBJ1-2, the full variable domain is GAGVSQSPSNKVTEKGKDVELRCDPISGHTALYWYRQSLGQGLEFLIYFQGNSAPDKSGLPSDRFSAERTGGSVSTLTIQRTQQEDSAVYLCASSLVLREYGYTFGSGTRLTVV.